A single sample is the source of the 27 T cell receptor beta chains below, sequenced in a study of T cell responses to AZD1222 COVID-19 vaccine. Here immunoSEQ multiplex PCR was the method, and the copy in TCRdb shows in-frame clones only, minus some. The sample has roughly 120,000 clones, around nine tenths seen once. Sequences were derived from peripheral blood, sampled on day 0 of AZD1222 vaccination. These receptors came from an adult in good health.

The chain recombines TRBV7-2 with TRBJ1-6; D is possibly TRBD1 (5 bases). Germline V CDR1 and CDR2: SGHTA, FQGNSA. The CDR3 has 14 amino acids. The ends were cut back, 3 bases at V and 15 bases at J, with 18 bases in the middle. DNA for the CDR3: TGTGCCAGCAGCTTTTCGGGTCAGCAGGGAGTCCTCCACTTT. Its translation is CASSFSGQQGVLHF. Full variable domain (outside the CDR3, taken from reference TRBV7-2 and TRBJ1-6): GAGVSQSPSNKVTEKGKDVELRCDPISGHTALYWYRQSLGQGLEFLIYFQGNSAPDKSGLPSDRFSAERTGGSVSTLTIQRTQQEDSAVYLCASSFSGQQGVLHFGNGTRLTVT.

The chain is built from TRBV4-3 and TRBJ1-5; tentatively, D is TRBD1 (5 bases). Trimming stripped 0 bases from V and 10 bases from J, with 16 bases between. There are 15 residues in the CDR3. Germline values: CDR1 LGHNA, CDR2 YSLEER. CDR3 sequence (DNA): TGCGCCAGCAGCCAAGATCCGGGGACGGTTTCCCCCCAGCATTTT. As protein: CASSQDPGTVSPQHF.

The V call is TRBV30, the J call TRBJ2-3; 9 nucleotides line up with TRBD2. The CDR3 is 15 amino acids. The V gene end was trimmed by 0 bases and the J gene end by 2 bases; junction bases not matched to a gene: 3. In germline, CDR1 is GTSNPN, CDR2 SVGIG (reference sequence). In DNA, the CDR3 is TGTGCCTGGAGTGTAAAGCGGGGGGTCACAGATACGCAGTATTTT. As protein: CAWSVKRGVTDTQYF.

This rearrangement joins TRBV6-5 to TRBJ1-2, with 12 bases lining up with TRBD1. With V trimmed by 7 bases and J by 7 bases, 7 bases remained unmatched. The CDR3 runs 14 residues. Looked up from germline, CDR1 is MNHEY and CDR2 is SVGAGI. The CDR3 DNA follows: TGTGCCAGCACCAAAGGGGGACAGGGGGCTGGCTACACCTTC. It specifies CASTKGGQGAGYTF.

The chain carries TRBV28 and TRBJ2-5; 7 nucleotides agree with TRBD1. Germline CDR1 reads MDHEN; CDR2 reads SYDVKM. This CDR3 region has 13 residues. Trimming cost V 6 bases and J 2 bases; bases outside gene matches: 3. CDR3 nucleotides: TGTGCCAGCAGGTTACAGGGGCAAGAGACCCAGTACTTC. Its protein is CASRLQGQETQYF.

The CDR3 DNA reads TGTGCCAGTAGTATAGAGGGGGAGCCCCCCTATGGCTACACCTTC. Its protein product is CASSIEGEPPYGYTF. V usage is TRBV19 and J usage is TRBJ1-2, with D possibly matching TRBD1 (5 bases). The germline V gene encodes CDR1 LNHDA and CDR2 SQIVND (reference sequence). Trimming took 0 bases from V and 4 from J, leaving 12 bases between them. This CDR3 has 15 residues.

The gene calls are TRBV15 and TRBJ2-7; 8 bases are a match to TRBD1. V trimming: 3 bases; J trimming: 4 bases; junction bases outside the gene matches: 11. The CDR3 contains 16 residues. From germline, CDR1 is LNHNV and CDR2 YYDKDF (reference sequence). The CDR3 region has the DNA TGTGCCACCAGCAGGCGGAAGACAGGGGTTGTTTACGAGCAGTACTTC. Protein sequence: CATSRRKTGVVYEQYF.

This chain uses TRBV9 with TRBJ2-1; the match to TRBD2 covers 13 bases. Looked up from germline, CDR1 is SGDLS and CDR2 is YYNGEE. This CDR3 is built from 18 residues. V lost 4 bases, J lost 5 bases, and 12 bases stayed unmatched. The CDR3 nucleotides are TGTGCCAGCAGCACCCCGGCGGGGACTAGCGGGATACACAATGAGCAGTTCTTC. Its protein is CASSTPAGTSGIHNEQFF.

J is TRBJ1-5 and V is TRBV3-1 (or the pseudogene TRBV3-2), with 9 bases matching TRBD1. In germline, CDR1 is LGHDT, CDR2 YNNKEL (reference sequence). The CDR3 consists of 17 residues. The ends lost 4 bases at V and 3 bases at J; junction bases unmatched: 10. Here the CDR3 DNA reads TGTGCCAGCAGCCCAGGACAGGGGCCGTTCCCCAATCAGCCCCAGCATTTT. Amino acids: CASSPGQGPFPNQPQHF.

V gene TRBV6-1 combines with J gene TRBJ1-5, with 9 bases lining up with TRBD1. The ends lost 4 bases at V and 2 bases at J; junction bases unmatched: 6. Germline CDR1 MNHNS, CDR2 SASEGT. This CDR3 has 16 amino acids. Here the CDR3 DNA reads TGTGCCAGCAGTGCCTGGACAGGGGCTGGCAATCAGCCCCAGCATTTT. This translates into CASSAWTGAGNQPQHF.

This chain links TRBV9 with TRBJ2-3, with 11 bases matching TRBD2. This CDR3 is 19 amino acids long. Germline V gene sequence: CDR1 SGDLS, CDR2 YYNGEE. V lost 5 bases to trimming and J lost 1 base; unmatched junction nucleotides: 15. CDR3: CASSPPGLAALWGTDTQYF. The CDR3 coding sequence is TGTGCCAGCAGTCCACCGGGACTAGCGGCACTTTGGGGCACAGATACGCAGTATTTT.

This chain links TRBV25-1 with TRBJ2-7, with 9 bases fitting TRBD2. The CDR3 loop spans 13 amino acids. V was pared by 3 bases and J by 6 bases, with 3 bases of the junction left unmatched. CDR1 MGHDK and CDR2 SYGVNS come from the germline V gene. CDR3 coding DNA: TGTGCCAGCAGTGATGGGCGGGGGGGCGAGCAGTACTTC. Protein product: CASSDGRGGEQYF.

The chain combines TRBV29-1 with TRBJ2-1; no clear D. V was trimmed by 5 bases and J by 9 bases, leaving 14 bases between them. Germline CDR1 SQVTM, CDR2 ANQGSEA. The CDR3 is 12 amino acids. For the CDR3, the DNA is TGCAGCGTTCTGATCCAGACGGCTGAGCAGTTCTTC. It yields the protein CSVLIQTAEQFF.

V usage is TRBV24-1 and J usage is TRBJ2-7, with 9 positions matching TRBD1. The CDR3 consists of 15 residues. Germline CDR1 reads KGHDR; CDR2 reads SFDVKD. V dropped 3 bases and J dropped 5; count of bases not matched to a gene: 7. The CDR3 here is CATSDPGQGTNEQYF. In nucleotides, the CDR3 is TGTGCCACCAGTGATCCGGGACAGGGCACCAACGAGCAGTACTTC.

J is TRBJ2-7 and V is TRBV28; D is possibly TRBD1 (6 bases). This CDR3 has 15 amino acids. Trimming removed 2 bases at V and 6 bases at J, with 17 bases between. The V gene's germline CDR1 is MDHEN and CDR2 SYDVKM. The CDR3 is CASSLPGQAKGEQYF. In DNA, the CDR3 is TGTGCCAGCAGTTTACCGGGACAAGCTAAGGGCGAGCAGTACTTC. The whole variable domain, filled in from reference TRBV28 and TRBJ2-7, reads DVKVTQSSRYLVKRTGEKVFLECVQDMDHENMFWYRQDPGLGLRLIYFSYDVKMKEKGDIPEGYSVSREKKERFSLILESASTNQTSMYLCASSLPGQAKGEQYFGPGTRLTVT.

This clone was seen just once. The CDR3 sequence: CATSERPNTGELFF. In nucleotides, the CDR3 is TGTGCCACCAGTGAACGACCTAACACCGGGGAGCTGTTTTTT. V is TRBV24-1 and J is TRBJ2-2; no clear D. This CDR3 is built from 14 residues. The germline CDR1 and CDR2 sequences are KGHDR and SFDVKD. Trimming took 4 bases from V and 2 from J, leaving 7 bases between them.

In this sample, this clone turned up a few times. The V and J genes are TRBV27 and TRBJ2-1; 14 bases are shared with TRBD2. Losses at the gene ends were 6 bases for V and 6 bases for J; bases not matched to a gene: 7. This CDR3 has 16 residues. Looked up from germline, CDR1 is MNHEY and CDR2 is SMNVEV (reference sequence). CDR3 nucleotide sequence: TGTGCCAGCAGCAGACTAGCGGGGGGGCCGGGCAATGAGCAGTTCTTC. It translates to CASSRLAGGPGNEQFF.

This chain links TRBV19 with TRBJ2-2, with TRBD2 as a possible D gene (6 bases). The V gene lost 6 bases and the J gene lost 9 bases, with 14 bases spanning the gap. Germline values: CDR1 LNHDA, CDR2 SQIVND (reference sequence). The CDR3 has 13 amino acids. The CDR3 loop reads CASRGLSDRELFF. The CDR3 DNA reads TGTGCCAGTAGGGGACTCTCGGACCGGGAGCTGTTTTTT.

The chain has TRBV6-2 or TRBV6-3 and TRBJ2-2, with 7 bases identical to TRBD1. J gave up 3 bases and V 5 bases, and 9 bases lay outside the gene matches. This CDR3 spans 16 amino acids. Germline CDR1 and CDR2: MNHEY and SVGEGT. The CDR3 bases are TGTGCCAGCAGTGGACCGGACAGGCTATACACCGGGGAGCTGTTTTTT. This sequence encodes CASSGPDRLYTGELFF.

The CDR3, as DNA: TGTGCCAGCAGCGTAGGGACAGGGTCTTCCCCCCAGCATTTT. It is translated as CASSVGTGSSPQHF. The chain is built from TRBV9 and TRBJ1-5, with 8 bases aligning to TRBD1. CDR1 is SGDLS, CDR2 YYNGEE, per germline. The CDR3 spans 14 residues. With V trimmed by 0 bases and J by 10 bases, 6 bases remained unmatched.

The CDR3 bases are TGTGCCAGCAGCCAGGGACAGAACACCGGGGAGCTGTTTTTT. Translation gives CASSQGQNTGELFF. The rearrangement joins TRBV11-3 to TRBJ2-2; D possibly corresponds to TRBD1 (6 bases). The CDR3 runs 14 residues. The germline gives CDR1 SGHNT, CDR2 YENEEA. V lost 5 bases, J lost 1 base, and 8 bases lay in between.

The chain combines TRBV3-1 (or the pseudogene TRBV3-2) with TRBJ1-3; no clear D. V lost 1 base and J lost 1, with 8 bases in between. The CDR3 runs to 15 residues. Per germline, CDR1 LGHDT and CDR2 YNNKEL (reference sequence). The CDR3 DNA is TGTGCCAGCAGCCAAGGGCAGGCATCTGGAAACACCATATATTTT. Protein: CASSQGQASGNTIYF.

The chain is built from TRBV28 and TRBJ1-2, with D possibly matching TRBD1 (5 bases). Germline lookup yields CDR1 MDHEN and CDR2 SYDVKM. CDR3 size: 17 residues. Trimming pared 7 bases from V and 7 bases from J, leaving 28 bases between. CDR3 region: CASIPADVRVAGGGYTF. The DNA for the CDR3 is TGTGCCAGCATCCCCGCCGACGTCAGGGTAGCAGGTGGTGGCTACACCTTC.

The V gene is TRBV7-2, the J gene TRBJ2-7; D gene uncertain. The CDR3 is 12 residues long. The germline CDR1 and CDR2 sequences are SGHTA and FQGNSA. V was cut by 6 bases and J by 7 bases, with 13 bases left in between. This CDR3 reads CASSLSPGEQYF. DNA for the CDR3: TGTGCCAGCAGTCTTAGCCCTGGGGAGCAGTACTTC.

V and J are TRBV4-2 and TRBJ2-3, with 7 bases lining up with TRBD2. The CDR3 is made up of 17 amino acids. Trimming took 1 base from V and 4 from J; bases not matched to a gene: 11. CDR1 and CDR2 from the germline V gene are LGHNA and YNFKEQ. The DNA of the CDR3 is TGTGCCAGCAGCCAAGCGCTGGCGGGGGATTCTCCAGATACGCAGTATTTT. It yields the protein CASSQALAGDSPDTQYF.

The chain carries TRBV5-1 and TRBJ1-2; 9 bases are a match to TRBD1. Germline values: CDR1 SGHRS, CDR2 YFSETQ. CDR3 length: 15 amino acids. V gave up 4 bases and J gave up 4 bases; unmatched junction bases: 8. The CDR3: CASSEGTGTTYGYTF. The CDR3 bases are TGCGCCAGCAGCGAGGGGACAGGGACGACCTATGGCTACACCTTC.

The rearrangement joins TRBV11-2 to TRBJ1-4, with D possibly being TRBD1 (6 bases). With 6 bases removed from V and 1 base from J, the gap between germline ends came to 15 bases. Germline assignment: CDR1 SGHAT and CDR2 FQNNGV. This CDR3 is built from 16 residues. The CDR3 loop is CASSLNPGVTNEKLFF. CDR3 DNA sequence: TGTGCCAGCAGTCTCAACCCAGGGGTAACTAATGAAAAACTGTTTTTT.